These 13 T cell receptor beta chains were all obtained from the same sample, sequenced in a study of blood T cell repertoires in COVID-19. Profiling relied on immunoSEQ multiplex PCR, and the TCRdb table lists in-frame clones only, not all of them. The data contain hundreds of thousands of clones, over 75% of them singletons. The material sequenced was peripheral blood. Source of these receptors: a man aged 45-60 years with COVID-19, enrolled during active disease.

The DNA of the CDR3 is TGTGCCAGCAGATTACTAGCGGGGGGCACCGGGGAGCTGTTTTTT. Translating gives CASRLLAGGTGELFF. This rearrangement joins TRBV2 to TRBJ2-2, with 12 bases matching TRBD2. This CDR3 has 15 amino acids. The V gene's germline CDR1 is SNHLY and CDR2 FYNNEI. J was trimmed by 4 bases and V by 6 bases; bases with no gene match: 3.

The gene calls are TRBV18 and TRBJ2-7; tentatively, D is TRBD1 (6 bases). The V end lost 1 base, the J end lost 5 bases, and 18 bases lay between the germline ends. CDR1 is KGHSH and CDR2 is LQKENI in the germline V gene. The CDR3 covers 16 residues. The CDR3 DNA sequence: TGTGCCAGCTCACCACAAGCTGAGGGGGTATTAAACGAGCAGTACTTC. This sequence encodes CASSPQAEGVLNEQYF.

In its sample, this clone was seen a few times. Mismatch with germline at one junction end may stem from a read error. This chain connects TRBV7-7 to TRBJ2-7, with 15 bases fitting TRBD2. This CDR3 is built from 16 residues. Germline V gene lookup returns CDR1 SSHAT and CDR2 FNYEAQ (reference sequence). The CDR3 loop is CASSPGLAGGVVEQYF. The DNA of the CDR3 is TGTGCTAGCAGCCCCGGACTAGCGGGAGGGGTGGTCGAGCAGTACTTC.

The sample holds a few counts of this clone. The chain carries TRBV5-4 and TRBJ1-1, with D maybe TRBD1 (5 bases). Trimming shortened V by 0 bases and J by 3 bases, and 9 bases separated the two germline ends. In germline, CDR1 is SGHNT, CDR2 YYREEE (reference sequence). CDR3 length equals 14 residues. The CDR3: CASSLGDSYTEAFF. The DNA of the CDR3 is TGTGCCAGCAGCTTGGGTGACAGTTACACTGAAGCTTTCTTT.

This clone was detected only a few times. The CDR3 DNA reads as TGTGCCAGCAGCCCCCCTGGACAGGGAGGGAGCTATGGCTACACCTTC. Its translation is CASSPPGQGGSYGYTF. The chain carries TRBV28 and TRBJ1-2; 8 bases are shared with TRBD1. Germline CDR1 reads MDHEN; CDR2 reads SYDVKM. Unmatched junction bases numbered 13, after V lost 6 bases and J lost 4 bases. CDR3 size: 16 residues.

The chain combines TRBV7-2 with TRBJ1-1; tentative D call: TRBD1 (5 bases). This CDR3 has 14 residues. V was shortened by 1 base and J by 4 bases, with 10 bases between the two germline ends. The germline V gene has CDR1 SGHTA and CDR2 FQGNSA. The CDR3 reads CASSLEAGPTEAFF. The CDR3 nucleotides read TGTGCCAGCAGCTTAGAGGCAGGGCCCACTGAAGCTTTCTTT.

J is TRBJ1-5 and V is TRBV5-4; D perhaps matches TRBD1 (5 bases). The V end was cut by 0 bases, the J end by 1 base, with 8 bases between. The germline V gene has CDR1 SGHNT and CDR2 YYREEE (reference sequence). The CDR3 contains 15 residues. The CDR3: CASSLGGGSNQPQHF. CDR3 nucleotides: TGTGCCAGCAGCTTGGGGGGCGGAAGCAATCAGCCCCAGCATTTT.

The chain couples TRBV7-3 to TRBJ2-2; 7 nucleotides match TRBD1. The V gene's germline CDR1 is SGHTA and CDR2 FQGTGA. V was pared by 6 bases and J by 0 bases, with 4 bases of the junction left unmatched. The CDR3 is made up of 15 amino acids. CDR3 nucleotides: TGTGCCAGCAGGGCGGACAGGTCGAACACCGGGGAGCTGTTTTTT. Amino acid sequence: CASRADRSNTGELFF.

This rearrangement joins TRBV7-6 to TRBJ2-5; perhaps TRBD2 as D (6 bases). Between the trimmed V and J ends, which lost 8 bases and 6 bases, there was a span of 22 bases. The CDR3 runs to 15 residues. Germline V gene lookup returns CDR1 SGHVS and CDR2 FNYEAQ. CDR3 in amino acids: CASCEELALGKTQYF. CDR3 nucleotide sequence: TGTGCCAGCTGTGAGGAGCTAGCGCTCGGAAAGACCCAGTACTTC.

This clone has a single count. V gene TRBV4-2 combines with J gene TRBJ2-3, with 11 bases lining up with TRBD2. From germline, CDR1 is LGHNA and CDR2 YNFKEQ. This CDR3 is built from 16 residues. V lost 1 base to trimming and J lost 1 base; unmatched junction nucleotides: 1. The CDR3 coding sequence is TGTGCCAGCAGCCAAGCACTAGCGGGGGGCACAGATACGCAGTATTTT. Protein product: CASSQALAGGTDTQYF.

This sequence joins TRBV5-4 and TRBJ1-1; D is undetermined. This CDR3 has 14 residues. Per the germline V gene, CDR1 is SGHNT and CDR2 is YYREEE (reference sequence). V was clipped by 0 bases and J by 4 bases, with 10 bases between them. The CDR3 nucleotides are TGTGCCAGCAGCTTGGTCGGGTTATCCACTGAAGCTTTCTTT. Translated: CASSLVGLSTEAFF.

This sequence joins TRBV27 and TRBJ2-6; D uncertain. V gave up 5 bases and J gave up 0 bases, with 8 bases separating them. There are 15 residues in the CDR3. Germline loops: CDR1 MNHEY, CDR2 SMNVEV (reference sequence). CDR3 region: CASSPQNSGANVLTF. For the CDR3, the DNA is TGTGCCAGCAGTCCTCAGAACTCTGGGGCCAACGTCCTGACTTTC.

This chain joins TRBV5-5 and TRBJ1-2; D is uncertain. Trimming took 2 bases from V and 0 from J, leaving 11 bases between them. The germline CDR1 and CDR2 sequences are SGHKS and YYEKEE (reference sequence). This CDR3 comprises 15 residues. CDR3 protein: CASSFYLTANYGYTF. The DNA for the CDR3 is TGTGCCAGCAGCTTTTATCTTACGGCTAACTATGGCTACACCTTC. Supplemented by reference TRBV5-5 and TRBJ1-2, the full variable domain reads DAGVTQSPTHLIKTRGQQVTLRCSPISGHKSVSWYQQVLGQGPQFIFQYYEKEERGRGNFPDRFSARQFPNYSSELNVNALLLGDSALYLCASSFYLTANYGYTFGSGTRLTVV.